What follows are 23 T cell receptor beta chains derived from one specimen sequenced in a study of OX40 agonist ivuxolimab in advanced cancers. Generated by immunoSEQ multiplex PCR, the TCRdb table keeps only in-frame clones and is missing some. Of around 67,000 clones in the sample, roughly 80% are singletons; the top ten hold 2.4%. Source: CD4+ or CD8+ T cells sorted from blood, taken in a trial of the OX40 agonist ivuxolimab. The origin of the receptors is an adult with an advanced solid tumor such as melanoma, head and neck, liver or kidney cancer.

The V gene is TRBV28, the J gene TRBJ1-2, with 8 nucleotides matching TRBD1. CDR1 is MDHEN and CDR2 is SYDVKM in the germline V gene. V lost 5 bases to trimming and J lost 3 bases; unmatched junction nucleotides: 11. The CDR3 is 16 residues long. This chain's CDR3 is CASSTFTRGRHYGYTF. The DNA of the CDR3 is TGTGCCAGCAGTACCTTCACCAGGGGGCGTCACTATGGCTACACCTTC.

This clone was observed at least ten times. The chain has TRBV9 and TRBJ2-5; tentatively, D is TRBD1 or TRBD2 (5 bases each). This CDR3 spans 15 amino acids. V lost 4 bases and J lost 0, with 13 bases in between. Germline CDR1 SGDLS, CDR2 YYNGEE. As DNA, the CDR3 is TGTGCCAGCAGCAGCCTGTGGGGGAACCAAGAGACCCAGTACTTC. Amino acids: CASSSLWGNQETQYF.

There are a few counts of this clone. This chain uses TRBV30 with TRBJ1-1, with D hard to call. The CDR3 covers 13 residues. The V end was cut by 0 bases, the J end by 1 base, with 6 bases between. Germline V gives CDR1 GTSNPN, CDR2 SVGIG (reference sequence). This CDR3 is CAWSVRENTEAFF. Written as DNA, the CDR3 is TGTGCCTGGAGTGTACGGGAGAACACTGAAGCTTTCTTT.

The table lists this clone with a count of one. The V call is TRBV5-8, the J call TRBJ1-4, with 9 nucleotides matching TRBD1. The CDR3 is 14 amino acids. Germline V gene data show CDR1 as SGHTS and CDR2 as YDEGEE. J gave up 7 bases and V 6 bases, and 7 bases lay outside the gene matches. The CDR3, as DNA: TGTGCCAGCAACTGGGGACAGGGAGGTGAAAAACTGTTTTTT. This encodes CASNWGQGGEKLFF. The complete variable domain, with remaining parts taken from reference TRBV5-8 and TRBJ1-4, reads EAGVTQSPTHLIKTRGQQATLRCSPISGHTSVYWYQQALGLGLQFLLWYDEGEERNRGNFPPRFSGRQFPNYSSELNVNALELEDSALYLCASNWGQGGEKLFFGSGTQLSVL.

The chain recombines TRBV27 with TRBJ2-3, with D possibly being TRBD1 or TRBD2 (5 bases each). The CDR3 sequence is 17 residues long. V lost 2 bases and J 4 bases, leaving 19 bases between the germline ends. Germline V CDR1 and CDR2: MNHEY, SMNVEV (reference sequence). CDR3 sequence reads: CASSLDPGRRGADTQYF. CDR3 bases: TGTGCCAGCAGTTTAGATCCGGGGCGACGGGGTGCAGATACGCAGTATTTT.

This clone occurred once. This chain uses TRBV2 with TRBJ2-2; 7 positions agree with TRBD1. V was pared by 7 bases and J by 1 base, with 6 bases of the junction left unmatched. Germline CDR1 and CDR2: SNHLY and FYNNEI. CDR3 size: 15 residues. CDR3 in amino acids: CASTGWTGNTGELFF. Here the CDR3 DNA reads TGTGCCAGCACGGGCTGGACAGGGAACACCGGGGAGCTGTTTTTT.

The CDR3 bases are TGTGCCAGCTCACCGCTCGACAACCGGGAGACCCAGTACTTC. Protein product: CASSPLDNRETQYF. The chain combines TRBV18 with TRBJ2-5; the D is unclear. The CDR3 runs to 14 residues. Germline loops: CDR1 KGHSH, CDR2 LQKENI. V lost 3 bases, J lost 5 bases, and 13 bases lay in between. The variable domain in full, completed from reference TRBV18 and TRBJ2-5, reads NAGVMQNPRHLVRRRGQEARLRCSPMKGHSHVYWYRQLPEEGLKFMVYLQKENIIDESGMPKERFSAEFPKEGPSILRIQQVVRGDSAAYFCASSPLDNRETQYFGPGTRLLVL.

CDR3 sequence reads: CASSPGGGADTQYF. The CDR3 DNA sequence: TGTGCCAGCAGCCCGGGTGGGGGGGCAGATACGCAGTATTTT. This chain uses TRBV5-6 with TRBJ2-3, with 7 positions matching TRBD2. After removal of 4 bases from V and 4 bases from J, the junction contained 6 bases not matched to a gene. The CDR3 length is 14 residues. Germline lookup yields CDR1 SGHDT and CDR2 YYEEEE.

The rearrangement uses TRBV7-3 and TRBJ2-7, with D uncertain. The CDR3 contains 15 residues. Germline V gene sequence: CDR1 SGHTA, CDR2 FQGTGA. The V gene lost 2 bases and the J gene lost 3 bases, with 14 bases spanning the gap. CDR3 amino acids: CASSLGPEAIYEQYF. CDR3 coding DNA: TGTGCCAGCAGCTTAGGACCCGAGGCGATCTACGAGCAGTACTTC.

This clone was counted once. This chain links TRBV7-8 with TRBJ2-7; D perhaps matches TRBD2 (6 bases). There are 16 residues in the CDR3. The germline gives CDR1 SGHVS, CDR2 FQNEAQ. V dropped 7 bases and J dropped 0 bases, with 19 bases sitting between them. CDR3 sequence: CASILNRDGGSYEQYF. The CDR3 region has the DNA TGTGCCAGCATACTAAACCGGGACGGGGGCTCCTACGAGCAGTACTTC. Full variable domain (outside the CDR3, taken from reference TRBV7-8 and TRBJ2-7): GAGVSQSPRYKVAKRGQDVALRCDPISGHVSLFWYQQALGQGPEFLTYFQNEAQLDKSGLPSDRFFAERPEGSVSTLKIQRTQQEDSAVYLCASILNRDGGSYEQYFGPGTRLTVT.

This clone has a handful of counts. V is TRBV6-5 and J is TRBJ1-2; D is unresolved. The V gene lost 8 bases and the J gene lost 0 bases, with 7 bases spanning the gap. The germline gives CDR1 MNHEY, CDR2 SVGAGI. The CDR3 has 12 residues. CDR3 region: CASGEANYGYTF. The CDR3 DNA sequence: TGTGCCAGCGGAGAAGCTAACTATGGCTACACCTTC.

V gene TRBV30 combines with J gene TRBJ2-1; TRBD2 agrees at 8 bases. Germline assignment: CDR1 GTSNPN and CDR2 SVGIG (reference sequence). CDR3 length equals 15 residues. Trimming took 0 bases from V and 15 from J; bases not matched to a gene: 16. For the CDR3, the DNA is TGTGCCTGGAGTGTACGTTGGCGGGAGGATCTTGCTCTGTTCTTC. Its protein is CAWSVRWREDLALFF.

The chain uses TRBV19 and TRBJ1-2; D possibly corresponds to TRBD1 (5 bases). CDR1 is LNHDA and CDR2 is SQIVND in the germline V gene (reference sequence). V lost 3 bases to trimming and J lost 1 base, with 12 bases between them. The CDR3 has 15 amino acids. CDR3 residues: CASSIGEGRNYGYTF. CDR3 DNA sequence: TGTGCCAGTAGTATTGGTGAGGGGCGTAACTATGGCTACACCTTC.

This clone was counted only a few times. The chain recombines TRBV6-6 with TRBJ1-5, with TRBD1 identical over 7 bases. CDR3 length: 14 amino acids. V lost 5 bases and J lost 7; bases outside the gene matches: 8. Germline CDR1 and CDR2: MNHNY and SVGAGI (reference sequence). The CDR3 reads CASSGGQSIQPQHF. The DNA of the CDR3 is TGTGCCAGCAGTGGGGGACAGTCGATCCAGCCCCAGCATTTT.

The V gene is TRBV4-2, the J gene TRBJ2-3; the match to TRBD2 covers 14 bases. From germline, CDR1 is LGHNA and CDR2 YNFKEQ. CDR3 size: 18 residues. V shed 0 bases, J shed 2 bases, and the junction held 4 bases outside the gene matches. The CDR3 nucleotides are TGTGCCAGCAGCCAAGAGGGGACTAGCGGGAGTATCACAGATACGCAGTATTTT. Protein: CASSQEGTSGSITDTQYF.

The V gene is TRBV21-1, the J gene TRBJ2-2; the D call of TRBD2 is as the table states it, not checked on the DNA. TRBV21-1 is assigned pseudogene status. This CDR3 comprises 18 residues. The CDR3 coding sequence is TGTGCCAGCAGCAAAAGTGTCCACTCCTGGGGAGACACCGGGGAGCTGTTTTTT. Translating it yields CASSKSVHSWGDTGELFF.

The chain uses TRBV6-5 and TRBJ2-7; TRBD1 agrees at 8 bases. Germline trimming cut 6 bases from V and 6 bases from J; bases unmatched to any gene: 1. Germline CDR1 reads MNHEY; CDR2 reads SVGAGI. The CDR3 runs to 11 residues. This CDR3 is CASRGTGEQYF. CDR3 coding DNA: TGTGCCAGCAGGGGGACAGGCGAGCAGTACTTC.

CDR3 amino acids: CASSPQGGSYNEQFF. The DNA for the CDR3 is TGTGCCAGCAGCCCCCAGGGAGGCTCCTACAATGAGCAGTTCTTC. The chain combines TRBV7-2 with TRBJ2-1, with a tentative D call TRBD2 (6 bases). CDR1 and CDR2 (germline): SGHTA, FQGNSA. V was pared by 5 bases and J by 0 bases, with 11 bases between. The CDR3 is 15 amino acids.

V gene TRBV7-9 combines with J gene TRBJ2-7, with 10 bases aligning to TRBD2. Looked up from germline, CDR1 is SEHNR and CDR2 is FQNEAQ (reference sequence). CDR3 length: 15 amino acids. V shed 4 bases and J 2 bases; nucleotides not matched to a gene: 5. CDR3 residues: CASSSQAGGPYEQYF. CDR3 in DNA: TGTGCCAGCAGCTCCCAAGCGGGAGGGCCCTACGAGCAGTACTTC.

Comment on this clone: A read error may produce the germline difference seen at one junction end. The rearrangement uses TRBV5-5 and TRBJ2-3; D gene ambiguous. Germline lookup yields CDR1 SGHKS and CDR2 YYEKEE (reference sequence). This CDR3 spans 14 amino acids. CDR3 sequence reads: CASSLDISLDTQCF. The CDR3 coding sequence is TGTGCCAGCAGCTTGGATATCTCTTTAGATACGCAGTGTTTT.

This rearrangement joins TRBV30 to TRBJ1-1, with D unclear. The CDR3 is 13 amino acids. CDR1 and CDR2 from the germline V gene are GTSNPN and SVGIG (reference sequence). The CDR3 loop is CAINMGFYAEAFF. CDR3 in DNA: TGTGCAATCAACATGGGCTTTTACGCTGAAGCTTTCTTT.

The chain has TRBV7-2 and TRBJ2-2; D uncertain. The germline V gene encodes CDR1 SGHTA and CDR2 FQGNSA. The CDR3 runs 16 residues. Trimming took 1 base from V and 1 from J, leaving 10 bases between them. In nucleotides, the CDR3 is TGTGCCAGCAGCTTAGTAGTGACTTTGAACACCGGGGAGCTGTTTTTT. This codes for CASSLVVTLNTGELFF.

V gene TRBV15 combines with J gene TRBJ2-2; the D is unclear. CDR3 length: 14 amino acids. Trimming took off 1 base at V and 1 base at J, with 4 bases between the two ends. From germline, CDR1 is LNHNV and CDR2 YYDKDF (reference sequence). In DNA form, the CDR3 reads TGTGCCACCAGCAGAGGCCAGAACACCGGGGAGCTGTTTTTT. This encodes CATSRGQNTGELFF.